What follows are 19 T cell receptor beta chains derived from one specimen sequenced in a study of T-cell memory formation after mild COVID-19. One entry per CDR3 protein results from TCRdb running MiXCR on the 5' RACE reads. The table shows approximately 260,000 distinct CDR3 sequences, with roughly 16% occurring only once. The sequenced material came from PBMCs or a T cell subset sorted from them (not recorded which). The receptors were gathered from a man aged 18 to 35 who had mild COVID-19 (a few samples of this study predate the infection). Cell type and time point are not known.

This clonotype was picked up a small number of times. The J gene is TRBJ1-6, the V gene TRBV20-1; D not certain. CDR1 is DFQATT and CDR2 is SNEGSKA in the germline V gene (reference sequence). The V gene lost 1 base and the J gene lost 0 bases, with 10 bases spanning the gap. This CDR3 comprises 16 residues. CDR3 amino acids: CSARVRSSSYNSPLHF. The CDR3 bases are TGCAGTGCTAGAGTAAGGAGTAGCTCCTATAATTCACCCCTCCACTTT.

This chain joins TRBV3-1 and TRBJ2-7, with 7 bases identical to TRBD2. The CDR3 spans 15 residues. The J segment lost 0 bases and the V segment lost 6 bases, leaving 8 bases of the junction unmatched. In germline, CDR1 is LGHDT, CDR2 YNNKEL (reference sequence). The CDR3 is CASRQTSPFSYEQYF. The CDR3 nucleotides are TGTGCCAGCAGGCAGACTAGCCCTTTCTCCTACGAGCAGTACTTC.

This clonotype was counted a few times. The J gene is TRBJ2-5, the V gene TRBV7-6, with a weak D call TRBD1 (5 bases). The ends were cut back, 3 bases at V and 1 base at J, with 9 bases in the middle. CDR3 length: 14 residues. Germline CDR1 is SGHVS and CDR2 is FNYEAQ. CDR3: CASSFLDSQETQYF. The CDR3 DNA sequence: TGTGCCAGCAGCTTCCTTGACAGCCAAGAGACCCAGTACTTC.

The rearrangement uses TRBV6-5 and TRBJ2-2, with D possibly matching TRBD2 (6 bases). Looked up from germline, CDR1 is MNHEY and CDR2 is SVGAGI. The V end was cut by 6 bases, the J end by 6 bases, with 11 bases between. The CDR3 is 13 amino acids. The CDR3 coding sequence is TGTGCCAGCAGGGTGGCGGGGCCCGGGGAGCTGTTTTTT. Protein: CASRVAGPGELFF.

This chain connects TRBV7-2 to TRBJ1-1; D gene ambiguous. Germline V lookup: CDR1 SGHTA, CDR2 FQGNSA. V was clipped by 0 bases and J by 0 bases, with 5 bases between them. The CDR3 extends over 14 amino acids. CDR3 region: CASSLASMNTEAFF. The CDR3, as DNA: TGTGCCAGCAGCTTAGCGTCTATGAACACTGAAGCTTTCTTT.

V gene TRBV5-1 combines with J gene TRBJ2-1, with 7 bases identical to TRBD1. Losses at the gene ends were 1 base for V and 1 base for J; bases not matched to a gene: 5. Germline V CDR1 and CDR2: SGHRS, YFSETQ. The CDR3 contains 16 residues. Here the CDR3 reads CASSLSGTASYNEQFF. The CDR3 region has the DNA TGCGCCAGCAGCTTGTCTGGGACAGCTTCCTACAATGAGCAGTTCTTC.

The table lists this clonotype with a few counts. The J gene is TRBJ2-5, the V gene TRBV7-3; D might be TRBD2 (7 bases). This CDR3 has 14 residues. CDR1 is SGHTA and CDR2 is FQGTGA in the germline V gene. V dropped 4 bases and J dropped 3 bases, with 12 bases sitting between them. The CDR3 loop reads CASSSSGGEETQYF. The CDR3 DNA reads TGTGCCAGCAGCTCGTCGGGGGGCGAAGAGACCCAGTACTTC.

This clonotype was observed many times. The chain has TRBV7-8 and TRBJ2-5; no clear D. V lost 0 bases and J lost 3, with 5 bases in between. CDR1 and CDR2 (germline): SGHVS, FQNEAQ. This CDR3 region has 13 residues. CDR3 coding DNA: TGTGCCAGCAGCTTAGCGGGGAAAGAGACCCAGTACTTC. Translating it yields CASSLAGKETQYF. The entire variable domain, with the rest obtained from reference TRBV7-8 and TRBJ2-5, is as follows: GAGVSQSPRYKVAKRGQDVALRCDPISGHVSLFWYQQALGQGPEFLTYFQNEAQLDKSGLPSDRFFAERPEGSVSTLKIQRTQQEDSAVYLCASSLAGKETQYFGPGTRLLVL.

This clonotype has more than one count but fewer than ten. The rearrangement joins TRBV20-1 to TRBJ2-2; D gene uncertain. Germline V CDR1 and CDR2: DFQATT, SNEGSKA (reference sequence). The V end was cut by 4 bases, the J end by 2 bases, with 8 bases between. This CDR3 comprises 13 residues. CDR3: CSAINGNTGELFF. The CDR3 nucleotides are TGCAGTGCTATTAACGGAAACACCGGGGAGCTGTTTTTT.

This clonotype was picked up a small number of times. The rearrangement uses TRBV6-2 or TRBV6-3 and TRBJ2-5; D is unresolved. Germline V gives CDR1 MNHEY, CDR2 SVGEGT. CDR3 length: 17 residues. Trimming removed 6 bases from V and 8 bases from J, with 28 bases in between. The CDR3 DNA sequence: TGTGCCAGCAGCCCACCACCCTTAAAGTTAACCACGATTACCCAGTACTTC. Encoded protein: CASSPPPLKLTTITQYF.

The CDR3 sequence: CASSPQGAVLSGNTIYF. CDR3 DNA sequence: TGTGCCAGCAGCCCCCAAGGGGCTGTACTCTCTGGAAACACCATATATTTT. The chain joins TRBV7-8 to TRBJ1-3, with D perhaps matching TRBD1 (5 bases). Trimming removed 5 bases at V and 0 bases at J, with 17 bases between. This CDR3 comprises 17 residues. Per germline, CDR1 SGHVS and CDR2 FQNEAQ.

The sample holds a few counts of this clonotype. The V call is TRBV15, the J call TRBJ1-5, with unresolved D. The V end lost 0 bases, the J end lost 7 bases, and 7 bases lay between the germline ends. The germline CDR1 and CDR2 sequences are LNHNV and YYDKDF (reference sequence). The CDR3 extends over 13 amino acids. This CDR3 is CATSREGKQPQHF. CDR3 bases: TGTGCCACCAGCAGAGAGGGGAAACAGCCCCAGCATTTT.

The chain joins TRBV4-3 to TRBJ1-2; D may be TRBD1 (5 bases). Germline CDR1 and CDR2: LGHNA and YSLEER. This CDR3 spans 14 amino acids. Between the trimmed V and J ends, which lost 0 bases and 6 bases, there was a span of 11 bases. The CDR3 here is CASSQDRGSDGYTF. Here the CDR3 DNA reads TGCGCCAGCAGCCAAGATCGGGGCAGCGATGGCTACACCTTC.

Only one count was recorded for this clonotype. The V and J genes are TRBV12-3 or TRBV12-4 and TRBJ1-1; no firm D call. V was pared by 3 bases and J by 1 base, with 9 bases between. The CDR3 has 14 amino acids. The CDR3 coding sequence is TGTGCCAGCAGTTTCTGGGTAGCGAACACTGAAGCTTTCTTT. This sequence encodes CASSFWVANTEAFF.

The rearrangement uses TRBV6-5 and TRBJ2-7, with D unresolved. Per the germline V gene, CDR1 is MNHEY and CDR2 is SVGAGI. V gave up 11 bases and J gave up 7 bases, with 9 bases separating them. The CDR3 loop spans 9 amino acids. The CDR3 protein is CAGDREQYV. The CDR3 nucleotides read TGTGCCGGTGACCGGGAGCAGTACGTC.

J is TRBJ1-5 and V is TRBV10-3, with 8 bases aligning to TRBD1. V lost 6 bases to trimming and J lost 7 bases; unmatched junction nucleotides: 11. The CDR3 totals 15 residues. Germline V CDR1 and CDR2: ENHRY, SYGVKD. The CDR3 sequence: CAISPREQGGQPQHF. The CDR3 bases are TGTGCCATCAGCCCCCGGGAACAGGGGGGGCAGCCCCAGCATTTT.

The chain couples TRBV6-1 to TRBJ2-1, with D possibly matching TRBD2 (6 bases). The V gene's germline CDR1 is MNHNS and CDR2 SASEGT. The V end lost 6 bases, the J end lost 5 bases, and 11 bases lay between the germline ends. The CDR3 is 13 amino acids. CDR3 coding DNA: TGTGCCAGCAGGGAGGGGCCCCACAATGAGCAGTTCTTC. Protein sequence: CASREGPHNEQFF.

This clonotype was counted only a few times. The rearrangement joins TRBV6-2 or TRBV6-3 to TRBJ2-1; 7 nucleotides align to TRBD1. Germline CDR1 is MNHEY and CDR2 is SVGEGT. The CDR3 has 15 amino acids. V lost 4 bases, J lost 3 bases, and 6 bases stayed unmatched. CDR3 DNA sequence: TGTGCCAGCAGTTCCGACAGGGTGGACTACAATGAGCAGTTCTTC. Protein: CASSSDRVDYNEQFF.

A few counts support this clonotype. This chain joins TRBV12-3 or TRBV12-4 and TRBJ1-4; D unresolved. There are 14 residues in the CDR3. V was trimmed by 3 bases and J by 7 bases, leaving 12 bases between them. The CDR3: CASSFSGSREKLFF. The CDR3 nucleotides are TGTGCCAGCAGTTTTTCGGGCAGTCGTGAAAAACTGTTTTTT.